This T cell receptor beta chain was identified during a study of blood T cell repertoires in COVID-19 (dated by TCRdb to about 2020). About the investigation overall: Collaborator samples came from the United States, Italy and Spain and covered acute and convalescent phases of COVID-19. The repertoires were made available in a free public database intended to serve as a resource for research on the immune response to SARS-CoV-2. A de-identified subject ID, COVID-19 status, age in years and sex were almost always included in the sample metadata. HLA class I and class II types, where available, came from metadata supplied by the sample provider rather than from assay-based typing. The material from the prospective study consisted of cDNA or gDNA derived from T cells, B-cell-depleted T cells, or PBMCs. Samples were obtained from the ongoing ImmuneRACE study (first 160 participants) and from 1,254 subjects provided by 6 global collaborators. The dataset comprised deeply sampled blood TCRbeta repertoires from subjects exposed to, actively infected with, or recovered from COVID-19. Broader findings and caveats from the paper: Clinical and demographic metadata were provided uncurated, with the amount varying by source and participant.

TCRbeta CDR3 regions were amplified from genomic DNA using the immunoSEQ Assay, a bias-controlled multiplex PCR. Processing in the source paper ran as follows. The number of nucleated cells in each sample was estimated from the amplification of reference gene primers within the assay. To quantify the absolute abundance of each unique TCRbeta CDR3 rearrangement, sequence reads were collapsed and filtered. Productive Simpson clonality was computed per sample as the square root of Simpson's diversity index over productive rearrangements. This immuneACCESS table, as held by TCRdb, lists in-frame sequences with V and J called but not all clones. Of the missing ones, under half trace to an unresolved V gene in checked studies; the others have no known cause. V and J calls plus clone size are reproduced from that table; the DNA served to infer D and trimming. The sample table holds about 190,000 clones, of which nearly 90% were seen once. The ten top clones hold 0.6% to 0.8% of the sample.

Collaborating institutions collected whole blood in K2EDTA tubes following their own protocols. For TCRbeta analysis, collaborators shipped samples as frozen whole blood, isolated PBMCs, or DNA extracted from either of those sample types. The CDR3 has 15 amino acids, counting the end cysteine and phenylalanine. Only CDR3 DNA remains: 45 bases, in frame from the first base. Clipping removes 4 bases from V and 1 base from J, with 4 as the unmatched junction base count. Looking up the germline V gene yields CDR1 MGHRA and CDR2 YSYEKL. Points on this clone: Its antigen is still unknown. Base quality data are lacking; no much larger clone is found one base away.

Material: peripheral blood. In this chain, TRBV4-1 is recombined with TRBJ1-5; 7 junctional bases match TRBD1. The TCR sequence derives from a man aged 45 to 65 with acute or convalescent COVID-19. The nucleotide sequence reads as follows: TGCGCCAGCAGCCCAGTACAGGGGAGCAATCAGCCCCAGCATTTT. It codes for CASSPVQGSNQPQHF.